This TCR beta chain emerged from a study of cytomegalovirus exposure and HLA in healthy donors. Turning to this clone: What it binds is unknown.

PCR primers comprised 60 Vbeta and 13 Jbeta primers. In the authors' methods: In a later analysis, roughly 11 million of 65 million to 90 million unique beta chains occurred in at least two donors. The repertoire was sequenced with immunoSEQ multiplex PCR; TCRdb's copy has only in-frame clones and lacks some. V and J calls and clone size follow that table, whereas D and trimming were derived from the DNA. The sample records some 100,000 clones, about 80% being singletons. Notes on the study in general: Per a later analysis, about 17,000 TCR beta sequences showed association with HLA alleles at 0.05 false discovery rate. V- and J-gene trimming of TCR beta was linked (in a later analysis) to a missense DCLRE1C variant. Cytomegalovirus status was reportedly diagnosed by the classifier with high sensitivity and specificity.

Material for sequencing was PBMCs. The sequence came from a female donor in good health and CMV-seronegative.

CDR3 residues: CASSLGGEEVSTEAFF. Written as DNA, the CDR3 is TGTGCCAGCAGCTTGGGGGGGGAGGAAGTCAGCACTGAAGCTTTCTTT. This rearrangement joins TRBV11-3 to TRBJ1-1; D is possibly TRBD1 (5 bases). This CDR3 is built from 16 residues. Per germline, CDR1 SGHNT and CDR2 YENEEA. The V gene lost 3 bases and the J gene lost 4 bases, with 18 bases spanning the gap.